The next 23 T cell receptor beta chains were all read from a single sample in a study of CD8 T cells in Susac syndrome. With random hexamers, roughly 0.5 to 1 ug RNA was reverse transcribed. TCRdb redid the calling of the immunoSEQ multiplex PCR reads with MiXCR, one entry per CDR3 protein. This sample yields some 100,000 distinct CDR3 sequences, of which 80% to 95% are seen a single time; 0.14% belongs to the top ten. The specimen was CD4+ T cells from PBMCs. These receptors all stem from a human donor in good health.

The CDR3 reads CASSPDRGRGAGPEAFF. CDR3 coding DNA: TGTGCCAGCAGCCCAGACAGGGGGCGAGGTGCGGGGCCTGAAGCTTTCTTT. V gene TRBV7-3 combines with J gene TRBJ1-1; 10 positions match TRBD1. V shed 5 bases, J shed 6 bases, and the junction held 15 bases outside the gene matches. This CDR3 has 17 residues. CDR1 SGHTA and CDR2 FQGTGA come from the germline V gene.

The rearrangement uses TRBV29-1 and TRBJ1-2; 9 bases fit TRBD1. Germline trimming cut 7 bases from V and 6 bases from J; bases unmatched to any gene: 9. CDR1 is SQVTM and CDR2 is ANQGSEA in the germline V gene. The CDR3 consists of 13 residues. The CDR3 DNA is TGCAGCGCCTCGGGACAGGGTCTTGATGGCTACACCTTC. It yields the protein CSASGQGLDGYTF.

The table lists this clonotype with a count of one. This chain connects TRBV5-1 to TRBJ2-2, with 9 bases identical to TRBD2. Germline-derived CDR1 and CDR2 are SGHRS and YFSETQ. After removal of 6 bases from V and 6 bases from J, the junction contained 9 bases not matched to a gene. The CDR3 consists of 15 residues. DNA of the CDR3: TGCGCCAGCACCAGCGGGGGGAGCCTGGCCGGGGAGCTGTTTTTT. Its protein is CASTSGGSLAGELFF.

This sequence joins TRBV5-1 and TRBJ1-3, with 7 bases aligning to TRBD1. This CDR3 is 15 amino acids long. The germline gives CDR1 SGHRS, CDR2 YFSETQ. With V trimmed by 7 bases and J by 0 bases, 7 bases remained unmatched. The CDR3 region is CASCRDRSSGNTIYF. CDR3 in DNA: TGCGCCAGCTGCCGGGACAGATCCTCTGGAAACACCATATATTTT.

This clonotype was detected once. V usage is TRBV27 and J usage is TRBJ1-3, with D perhaps TRBD1 (6 bases). Germline V gene data show CDR1 as MNHEY and CDR2 as SMNVEV (reference sequence). V was trimmed by 0 bases and J by 3 bases, leaving 12 bases between them. This CDR3 contains 16 residues. CDR3 protein: CASSLSSGALGNTIYF. CDR3 in DNA: TGTGCCAGCAGTTTATCGTCAGGGGCCCTTGGAAACACCATATATTTT.

This clonotype was seen only once. The rearrangement uses TRBV4-3 and TRBJ2-3; D perhaps matches TRBD2 (5 bases). The V gene's germline CDR1 is LGHNA and CDR2 YSLEER. This CDR3 region has 14 residues. V was shortened by 0 bases and J by 1 base, with 5 bases between the two germline ends. CDR3 in amino acids: CASSQERGTDTQYF. Here the CDR3 DNA reads TGCGCCAGCAGCCAAGAGCGGGGCACAGATACGCAGTATTTT.

V is TRBV29-1 and J is TRBJ2-7; the D gene could be TRBD1 or TRBD2 (5 bases each). Germline-derived CDR1 and CDR2 are SQVTM and ANQGSEA. The CDR3 has 15 amino acids. Trimming cost V 0 bases and J 0 bases, with 12 bases left between them. CDR3 bases: TGCAGCGTTGAAGATTCTGGGACCAACTCCTACGAGCAGTACTTC. It yields the protein CSVEDSGTNSYEQYF.

The chain recombines TRBV2 with TRBJ1-1, with D perhaps TRBD1 (6 bases). Looked up from germline, CDR1 is SNHLY and CDR2 is FYNNEI. The CDR3 extends over 16 amino acids. The V end lost 3 bases, the J end lost 0 bases, and 14 bases lay between the germline ends. CDR3 in DNA: TGTGCCAGCAGTGATGACTGGGGGGCCATGAACACTGAAGCTTTCTTT. Amino acids: CASSDDWGAMNTEAFF.

This clonotype was observed a handful of times. The chain uses TRBV4-3 and TRBJ2-7; D gene unclear. Germline-derived CDR1 and CDR2 are LGHNA and YSLEER. Trimming took off 2 bases at V and 5 bases at J, with 10 bases between the two ends. The CDR3 is 13 amino acids. CDR3 amino acids: CASSQQLSDEQYF. The CDR3 nucleotides are TGCGCCAGCAGCCAACAGCTTTCGGACGAGCAGTACTTC.

The chain couples TRBV20-1 to TRBJ1-1; no definite D call. The CDR3 totals 14 residues. V was pared by 5 bases and J by 3 bases, with 16 bases between. Germline V lookup: CDR1 DFQATT, CDR2 SNEGSKA (reference sequence). CDR3 bases: TGCAGTGCTCCCCCTTGGGGAAAGGACACTGAAGCTTTCTTT. This gives the protein CSAPPWGKDTEAFF.

The chain has TRBV3-1 and TRBJ2-3; 8 positions agree with TRBD2. The CDR3 extends over 16 amino acids. Per the germline V gene, CDR1 is LGHDT and CDR2 is YNNKEL (reference sequence). V trimming: 4 bases; J trimming: 4 bases; junction bases outside the gene matches: 10. CDR3 coding DNA: TGTGCCAGCAGCCTGTCCGGGACTAGTGCCCCAGATACGCAGTATTTT. Translated, it gives CASSLSGTSAPDTQYF.

This sequence joins TRBV10-3 and TRBJ1-5, with a tentative D call TRBD1 (6 bases). The CDR3 is 14 amino acids. V lost 4 bases and J lost 5, with 12 bases in between. Germline-derived CDR1 and CDR2 are ENHRY and SYGVKD. The CDR3 region has the DNA TGTGCCATCAGTGCCGACAGGTTCGATCAGCCCCAGCATTTT. It yields the protein CAISADRFDQPQHF.

The chain links TRBV4-3 to TRBJ2-3; D is unclear. V was pared by 1 base and J by 0 bases, with 5 bases between. The germline V gene has CDR1 LGHNA and CDR2 YSLEER. The CDR3 has 14 amino acids. The CDR3 DNA reads as TGCGCCAGCAGCCAAGGAAGAAGCACAGATACGCAGTATTTT. Its translation is CASSQGRSTDTQYF.

The genes are TRBV6-5 and TRBJ2-7; TRBD2 aligns across 9 bases. Germline V gene lookup returns CDR1 MNHEY and CDR2 SVGAGI. V shed 6 bases, J shed 3 bases, and the junction held 6 bases outside the gene matches. This CDR3 has 14 residues. The CDR3 sequence is CASSLRGGRYEQYF. The CDR3 coding sequence is TGTGCCAGCAGCCTGCGGGGGGGCCGCTACGAGCAGTACTTC.

The chain joins TRBV20-1 to TRBJ2-1; D uncertain. Germline V gene sequence: CDR1 DFQATT, CDR2 SNEGSKA (reference sequence). This CDR3 is built from 16 residues. V gave up 6 bases and J gave up 8 bases, with 26 bases separating them. In nucleotides, the CDR3 is TGCAGTGCCCTTGGGGTGGGTCAGCCAAATCAGGATGAGCAGTTCTTC. It specifies CSALGVGQPNQDEQFF.

The chain is built from TRBV5-1 and TRBJ2-6; D not certain. Trimming cost V 5 bases and J 0 bases, with 12 bases left between them. Germline V gives CDR1 SGHRS, CDR2 YFSETQ. The length of the CDR3 is 16 residues. In DNA form, the CDR3 reads TGCGCCAGCAGAGTGACCGCCCTCTCTGGGGCCAACGTCCTGACTTTC. The encoded protein is CASRVTALSGANVLTF.

The genes are TRBV7-8 and TRBJ1-3; D possibly corresponds to TRBD1 (6 bases). Germline V gene data show CDR1 as SGHVS and CDR2 as FQNEAQ. The CDR3 extends over 15 amino acids. Between the trimmed V and J ends, which lost 6 bases and 0 bases, there was a span of 12 bases. Written as DNA, the CDR3 is TGTGCCAGCAGGTTACAGGGAATCTCTGGAAACACCATATATTTT. The encoded protein is CASRLQGISGNTIYF.

The V and J genes are TRBV29-1 and TRBJ1-1; 11 nucleotides align to TRBD1. V was clipped by 7 bases and J by 4 bases; unmatched bases: 5. In germline, CDR1 is SQVTM, CDR2 ANQGSEA. The CDR3 length is 13 residues. CDR3 bases: TGCAGCGGTACGGACAGGGGGCTCACTGAAGCTTTCTTT. Translated, it gives CSGTDRGLTEAFF. Full variable domain (missing parts from reference TRBV29-1 and TRBJ1-1): SAVISQKPSRDICQRGTSLTIQCQVDSQVTMMFWYRQQPGQSLTLIATANQGSEATYESGFVIDKFPISRPNLTFSTLTVSNMSPEDSSIYLCSGTDRGLTEAFFGQGTRLTVV.

The sample holds one count of this clonotype. This chain connects TRBV20-1 to TRBJ2-3; 7 bases match TRBD1. The V gene end was trimmed by 3 bases and the J gene end by 4 bases; junction bases not matched to a gene: 7. CDR1 is DFQATT, CDR2 SNEGSKA, per germline (reference sequence). The length of the CDR3 is 14 residues. The DNA of the CDR3 is TGCAGTGCTAGGACAGGGAGCGGATCAGATACGCAGTATTTT. This sequence encodes CSARTGSGSDTQYF.

The chain joins TRBV6-5 to TRBJ2-2, with 8 bases that match TRBD2. CDR3 length equals 14 residues. The V gene end was trimmed by 10 bases and the J gene end by 4 bases; junction bases not matched to a gene: 8. The germline V gene encodes CDR1 MNHEY and CDR2 SVGAGI. The CDR3 protein is CATRNGGGTGELFF. The CDR3 DNA sequence: TGTGCCACCCGGAACGGGGGGGGCACCGGGGAGCTGTTTTTT.

The genes are TRBV19 and TRBJ2-1; 9 nucleotides agree with TRBD2. The germline CDR1 and CDR2 sequences are LNHDA and SQIVND (reference sequence). CDR3 length: 19 amino acids. With V trimmed by 3 bases and J by 7 bases, 19 bases remained unmatched. The CDR3 sequence: CASSIRLTSGRRQGNEQFF. CDR3 bases: TGTGCCAGTAGTATCCGATTAACTAGCGGGCGCCGTCAGGGAAATGAGCAGTTCTTC.

The chain uses TRBV7-8 and TRBJ2-5; no definite D call. The CDR3 is made up of 12 amino acids. Germline V gene data show CDR1 as SGHVS and CDR2 as FQNEAQ. Trimming cost V 7 bases and J 5 bases, with 11 bases left between them. In nucleotides, the CDR3 is TGTGCCAGCACCCGACCTCAGGAGACCCAGTACTTC. This sequence encodes CASTRPQETQYF.

The V gene is TRBV4-3, the J gene TRBJ2-4; the D is unclear. Trimming shortened V by 4 bases and J by 3 bases, and 13 bases separated the two germline ends. The CDR3 runs 15 residues. From germline, CDR1 is LGHNA and CDR2 YSLEER. CDR3 protein: CASSRNDFGKNIQYF. In nucleotides, the CDR3 is TGCGCCAGCAGCCGGAATGACTTCGGCAAAAACATTCAGTACTTC.